This TCR beta chain was retrieved from a study of blood T cell repertoires in COVID-19. Study summary: The analysed material was cDNA or gDNA that came from T cells, B-cell-depleted T cells, or PBMCs.

This clone was detected a few times. Cohorts were based on clinical histories the participants reported. The data were produced by immunoSEQ multiplex PCR, yet TCRdb's version contains in-frame clones alone and is incomplete. The sample holds around 170,000 clones, more than 75% seen once. The clonotype originates from a woman aged 45-60 years who had recovered from COVID-19. Sample: PBMCs or T cells enriched from blood (not recorded which).

The CDR3 coding sequence is TGTGCCAGCAGTGAGACAGGGGTTTACTCCGAGCAGTACTTC. Translated, it gives CASSETGVYSEQYF. This chain links TRBV6-1 with TRBJ2-7; 8 nucleotides agree with TRBD1. The germline gives CDR1 MNHNS, CDR2 SASEGT. This CDR3 is 14 amino acids long. J lost 6 bases, V lost 3 bases, and 7 bases had no gene match.